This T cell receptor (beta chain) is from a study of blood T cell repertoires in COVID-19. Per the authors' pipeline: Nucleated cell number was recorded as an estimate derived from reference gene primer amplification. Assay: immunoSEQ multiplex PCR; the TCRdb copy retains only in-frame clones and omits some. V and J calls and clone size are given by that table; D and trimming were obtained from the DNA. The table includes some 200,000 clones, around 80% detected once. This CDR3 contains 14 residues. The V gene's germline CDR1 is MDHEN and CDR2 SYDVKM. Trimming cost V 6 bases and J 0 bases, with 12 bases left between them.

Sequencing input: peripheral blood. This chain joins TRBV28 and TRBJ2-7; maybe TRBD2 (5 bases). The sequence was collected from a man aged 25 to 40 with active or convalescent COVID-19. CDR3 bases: TGTGCCAGCAGCCTCTCGGGGAGCTCCTACGAGCAGTACGTC. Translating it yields CASSLSGSSYEQYV.